A selection of T cell receptor beta chains follows, all from one sample in a study of OX40 agonist ivuxolimab in advanced cancers. Libraries were prepared by immunoSEQ multiplex PCR; TCRdb keeps only in-frame clonotypes and omits some of them. The sample has tens of thousands of clones, around 87% seen once. This specimen consisted of CD4+ or CD8+ T cells sorted from blood, obtained in a trial of the OX40 agonist ivuxolimab. The source is an adult with an advanced solid tumor such as melanoma, head and neck, liver or kidney cancer. Each CDR3 is given with its conserved first and last residue. A D gene is named only where the DNA matches it firmly. Size is omitted from some rows. Given values are once, few, many or a class for expanded clones.

j_gene	d_gene	abundance	v_gene	CDR3aa	CDR3nt
TRBJ2-5	TRBD2	.	TRBV30	CAWSRGLGGTEETQYF	TGTGCCTGGAGTCGAGGCCTGGGGGGGACCGAAGAGACCCAGTACTTC
TRBJ1-2	TRBD1	.	TRBV19	CASSMSPGQGLFWGTF	TGTGCCAGTAGTATGTCCCCGGGACAGGGATTGTTTTGGGGCACCTTC
TRBJ2-6	.	.	TRBV5-4	CASSSEGPGANVLTF	TGTGCCAGCAGCTCTGAGGGCCCTGGGGCCAACGTCCTGACTTTC
TRBJ2-5	TRBD1	.	TRBV10-2	CASSVGRGPQYF	TGCGCCAGCAGTGTGGGCAGGGGGCCCCAGTACTTC
TRBJ1-5	.	.	TRBV5-8	CASSLFSGQSNQPQHF	TGTGCCAGCAGCTTGTTTTCAGGACAGAGCAATCAGCCCCAGCATTTT
TRBJ2-6	.	once	TRBV5-4	CASRTGPTGANVLTF	TGTGCCAGTAGGACGGGGCCCACTGGGGCCAACGTCCTGACTTTC
TRBJ1-5	TRBD1	.	TRBV10-3	CAISEATGTYSNQPQHF	TGTGCCATCAGTGAGGCGACAGGGACCTATAGCAATCAGCCCCAGCATTTT
TRBJ2-1	.	.	TRBV6-4	CASSEGRGWRVEQFF	TGTGCCAGCAGCGAAGGAAGGGGCTGGCGGGTTGAGCAGTTCTTC
TRBJ2-1	.	.	TRBV4-3	CASSQGERRVGNNEQFF	TGCGCCAGCAGCCAGGGGGAAAGGAGGGTAGGCAACAATGAGCAGTTCTTC
TRBJ1-3	.	.	TRBV10-3	CAISELTLGGNTIYF	TGTGCCATCAGTGAGCTGACCCTGGGAGGAAACACCATATATTTT
TRBJ2-7	TRBD1	.	TRBV19	CASTPAQGARTEQYF	TGTGCCAGTACCCCAGCTCAGGGGGCGCGAACCGAGCAGTACTTC
TRBJ2-5	TRBD2	.	TRBV5-1	CASSLGLAGVQETQYF	TGCGCCAGCAGCTTGGGACTAGCGGGGGTGCAAGAGACCCAGTACTTC
TRBJ1-5	.	.	TRBV6-5	CASSSSAGTQPQHF	TGTGCCAGCAGTTCGTCCGCAGGGACTCAGCCCCAGCATTTT
TRBJ1-1	.	few	TRBV18	CASSPPGGNTEAFF	TGTGCCAGCTCACCACCAGGGGGGAACACTGAAGCTTTCTTT
TRBJ1-3	.	.	TRBV5-1	CASSLNRVVTIYF	TGCGCCAGCAGCTTGAACAGGGTGGTCACCATATATTTT
TRBJ2-2	TRBD1	.	TRBV4-1	CASKKEGQGWSGELFF	TGCGCCAGCAAAAAAGAGGGACAGGGATGGAGCGGGGAGCTGTTTTTT
TRBJ1-1	.	.	TRBV29-1	CSGQDGWGEAFF	TGCAGCGGTCAGGACGGATGGGGTGAAGCTTTCTTT
TRBJ2-3	.	.	TRBV10-1	CASSESGRSDTQYF	TGCGCCAGCAGTGAGTCAGGGCGGTCAGATACGCAGTATTTT
TRBJ1-4	.	.	TRBV29-1	CSVELRPNEKLFF	TGCAGCGTTGAACTCCGGCCTAATGAAAAACTGTTTTTT
TRBJ2-2	TRBD2	.	TRBV14	CASSQEKSGKNTGELFF	TGTGCCAGCAGCCAAGAAAAGAGCGGGAAGAACACCGGGGAGCTGTTTTTT
TRBJ1-4	.	.	TRBV9	CASSVGPDGKKLFF	TGTGCCAGCAGCGTGGGCCCAGACGGAAAAAAACTGTTTTTT
TRBJ2-5	TRBD2	.	TRBV4-3	CASSQSGRGGFQETQYF	TGCGCCAGCAGCCAATCGGGCCGGGGGGGTTTTCAAGAGACCCAGTACTTC
TRBJ2-1	.	.	TRBV18	CASSWGREQFF	TGTGCCAGCTCTTGGGGACGAGAGCAGTTCTTC
TRBJ2-1	.	.	TRBV11-2	CASSLVQADNEQFF	TGTGCCAGCAGCTTAGTACAGGCAGACAATGAGCAGTTCTTC
TRBJ2-1	TRBD2	once	TRBV30	CAWSGRLAGGRYNEQFF	TGTGCCTGGAGCGGTCGACTAGCGGGGGGGCGCTACAATGAGCAGTTCTTC
TRBJ2-4	TRBD1	.	TRBV7-2	CASSSGQENIQYF	TGTGCCAGCAGCTCGGGACAGGAAAACATTCAGTACTTC
TRBJ2-2	.	.	TRBV9	CASSVLTNTGELFF	TGTGCCAGCAGCGTTCTCACTAACACCGGGGAGCTGTTTTTT
TRBJ2-3	.	once	TRBV5-4	CASSLEGGRTDTQYF	TGTGCCAGCAGCTTGGAGGGCGGAAGAACAGATACGCAGTATTTT
TRBJ1-1	TRBD1	.	TRBV19	CASSNLIGQGILNTEAFF	TGTGCCAGTAGTAACCTGATCGGACAGGGTATTTTGAACACTGAAGCTTTCTTT
TRBJ2-7	.	.	TRBV27	CASSLVGAYSYEQYF	TGTGCCAGCAGTTTAGTAGGAGCTTACTCCTACGAGCAGTACTTC
TRBJ2-5	.	.	TRBV9	CASSVGGRNQETQYF	TGTGCCAGCAGCGTAGGAGGAAGAAACCAAGAGACCCAGTACTTC
TRBJ1-5	TRBD1	.	TRBV7-8	CASSARQGATAISNQPQHF	TGTGCCAGCAGCGCCCGACAGGGGGCGACCGCAATTAGCAATCAGCCCCAGCATTTT
TRBJ1-6	TRBD1	few	TRBV7-6	CASSLAARGRLSYNSPLHF	TGTGCCAGCAGCTTAGCAGCCAGGGGGCGATTGTCCTATAATTCACCCCTCCACTTT
TRBJ2-7	.	.	TRBV7-6	CASSQNAYEQYF	TGTGCCAGCAGCCAGAATGCCTACGAGCAGTACTTC
TRBJ2-3	TRBD2	.	TRBV9	CASSVGTSGDHTQYF	TGTGCCAGCAGCGTAGGGACTAGCGGGGATCATACGCAGTATTTT
TRBJ2-5	TRBD1	.	TRBV2	CASSPTGTEQETQYF	TGTGCCAGCTCCCCAACAGGGACAGAACAAGAGACCCAGTACTTC
TRBJ1-4	.	.	TRBV5-8	CASSLQGPNEKLFF	TGTGCCAGCAGCCTACAGGGACCTAATGAAAAACTGTTTTTT
TRBJ1-1	.	.	TRBV1	CTSSQDTQGALNTEAFF	TGCACCAGCAGCCAAGATACACAGGGGGCACTGAACACTGAAGCTTTCTTT
TRBJ2-5	TRBD1	.	TRBV30	CAWSVQPDRAETQYF	TGTGCCTGGAGTGTACAACCCGACAGGGCAGAGACCCAGTACTTC
TRBJ2-1	.	.	TRBV6-4	CASSDPRNLAVQFF	TGTGCCAGCAGTGACCCGAGGAACTTGGCGGTGCAGTTCTTC
TRBJ2-3	TRBD2	.	TRBV4-2	CASSIAGADTQYF	TGTGCCAGCAGCATAGCGGGGGCAGATACGCAGTATTTT
TRBJ1-1	TRBD1	.	TRBV2	CASSTGGWTEAFF	TGTGCCAGCAGCACAGGGGGTTGGACTGAAGCTTTCTTT
TRBJ2-2	TRBD1	.	TRBV2	CASSVGRGRPGELFF	TGTGCCAGCAGTGTAGGCAGGGGGCGGCCCGGGGAGCTGTTTTTT
TRBJ2-7	.	.	TRBV19	CASSPGQTYEQYF	TGTGCCAGTAGTCCCGGGCAAACCTACGAGCAGTACTTC
TRBJ2-2	.	.	TRBV5-1	CASSFTGTGELFF	TGCGCCAGCAGCTTCACAGGCACCGGGGAGCTGTTTTTT
TRBJ1-5	.	.	TRBV6-5	CASTVTARGNQPQHF	TGTGCCAGCACCGTTACGGCCAGAGGCAATCAGCCCCAGCATTTT